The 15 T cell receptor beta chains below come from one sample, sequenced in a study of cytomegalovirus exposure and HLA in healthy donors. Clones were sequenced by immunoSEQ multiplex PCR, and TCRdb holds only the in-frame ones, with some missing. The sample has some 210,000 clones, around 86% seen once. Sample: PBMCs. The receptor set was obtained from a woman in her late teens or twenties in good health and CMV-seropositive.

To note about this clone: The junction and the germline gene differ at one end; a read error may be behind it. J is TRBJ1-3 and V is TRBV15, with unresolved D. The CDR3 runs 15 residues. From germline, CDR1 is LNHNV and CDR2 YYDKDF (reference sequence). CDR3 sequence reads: CATRRSGYSGNTIYF. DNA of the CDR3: TGTGCCACCCGCAGATCCGGGTACTCTGGAAACACCATATATTTT.

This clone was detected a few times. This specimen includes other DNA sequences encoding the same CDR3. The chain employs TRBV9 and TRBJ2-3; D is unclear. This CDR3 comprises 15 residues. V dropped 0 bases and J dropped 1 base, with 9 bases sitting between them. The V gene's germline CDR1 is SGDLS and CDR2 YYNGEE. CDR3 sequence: CASSVGLAGTDTQYF. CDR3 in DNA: TGTGCCAGCAGCGTAGGGCTGGCTGGCACAGATACGCAGTATTTT.

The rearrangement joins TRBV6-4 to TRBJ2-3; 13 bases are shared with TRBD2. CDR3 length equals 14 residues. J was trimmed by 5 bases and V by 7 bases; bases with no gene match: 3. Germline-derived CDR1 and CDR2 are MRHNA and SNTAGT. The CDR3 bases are TGTGCCAGCACTGGACTAGCGGGAGAAGATACGCAGTATTTT. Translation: CASTGLAGEDTQYF.

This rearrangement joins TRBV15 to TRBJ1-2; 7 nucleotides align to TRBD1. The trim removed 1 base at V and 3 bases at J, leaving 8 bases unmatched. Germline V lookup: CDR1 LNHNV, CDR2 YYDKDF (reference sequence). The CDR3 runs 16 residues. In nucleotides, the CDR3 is TGTGCCACCAGCAGAGCCGCGGAGGGGGCTTACTATGGCTACACCTTC. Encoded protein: CATSRAAEGAYYGYTF.

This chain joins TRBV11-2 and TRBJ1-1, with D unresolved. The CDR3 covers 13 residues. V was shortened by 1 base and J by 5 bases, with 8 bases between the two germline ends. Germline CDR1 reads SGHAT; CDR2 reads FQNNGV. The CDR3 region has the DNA TGTGCCAGCAGCTTAGTTGGAGGAACTGAAGCTTTCTTT. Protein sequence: CASSLVGGTEAFF.

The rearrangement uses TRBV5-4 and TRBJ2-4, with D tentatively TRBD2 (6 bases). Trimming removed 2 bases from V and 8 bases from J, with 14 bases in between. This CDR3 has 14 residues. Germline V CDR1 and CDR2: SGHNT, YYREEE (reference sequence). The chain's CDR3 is CASSFIQGGHIQYF. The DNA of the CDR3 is TGTGCCAGCAGCTTCATCCAGGGAGGACACATTCAGTACTTC.

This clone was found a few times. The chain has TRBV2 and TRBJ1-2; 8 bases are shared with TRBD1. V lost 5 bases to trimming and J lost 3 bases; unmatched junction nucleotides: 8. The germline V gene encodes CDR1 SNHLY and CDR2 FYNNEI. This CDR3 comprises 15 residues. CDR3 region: CASSTGTGDYYGYTF. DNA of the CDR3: TGTGCCAGCAGTACCGGGACAGGAGACTACTATGGCTACACCTTC.

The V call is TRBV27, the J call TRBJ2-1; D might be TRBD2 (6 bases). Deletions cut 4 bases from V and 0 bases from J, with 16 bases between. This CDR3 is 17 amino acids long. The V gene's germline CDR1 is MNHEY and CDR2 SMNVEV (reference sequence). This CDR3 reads CASSSPERALSYNEQFF. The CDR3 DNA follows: TGTGCCAGCAGTTCGCCTGAGCGGGCCCTCTCCTACAATGAGCAGTTCTTC.

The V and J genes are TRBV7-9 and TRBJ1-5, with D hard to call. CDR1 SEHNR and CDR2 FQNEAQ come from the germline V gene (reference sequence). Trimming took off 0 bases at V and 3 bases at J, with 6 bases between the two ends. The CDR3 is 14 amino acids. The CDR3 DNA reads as TGTGCCAGCAGCTTAGCTCAGGACAATCAGCCCCAGCATTTT. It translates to CASSLAQDNQPQHF.

In DNA, the CDR3 is TGTGCCAGCGGGGACAGGGACTATGGCTACACCTTC. Amino acids: CASGDRDYGYTF. The V and J genes are TRBV2 and TRBJ1-2, with TRBD1 identical over 9 bases. The ends lost 8 bases at V and 3 bases at J; junction bases unmatched: 1. This CDR3 contains 12 residues. CDR1 SNHLY and CDR2 FYNNEI come from the germline V gene.

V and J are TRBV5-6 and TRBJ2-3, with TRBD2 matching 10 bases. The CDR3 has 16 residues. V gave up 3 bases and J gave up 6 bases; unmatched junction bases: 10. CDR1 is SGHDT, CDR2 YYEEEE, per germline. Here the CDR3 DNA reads TGTGCCAGCAGCTCCTACTTAGCGGGAGGAGGGGATACGCAGTATTTT. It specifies CASSSYLAGGGDTQYF.

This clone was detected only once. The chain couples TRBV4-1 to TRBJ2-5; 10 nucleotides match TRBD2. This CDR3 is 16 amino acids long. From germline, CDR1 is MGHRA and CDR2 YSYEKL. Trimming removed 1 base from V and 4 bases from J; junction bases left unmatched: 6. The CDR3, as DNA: TGCGCCAGCAGCCAAGTCCGGCTAGCGGGGGTAGAGACCCAGTACTTC. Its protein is CASSQVRLAGVETQYF.

CDR3: CAIKRTGAMNTEAFF. As DNA, the CDR3 is TGTGCCATCAAAAGGACAGGGGCCATGAACACTGAAGCTTTCTTT. This chain connects TRBV10-3 to TRBJ1-1; 9 nucleotides line up with TRBD1. The CDR3 length is 15 residues. CDR1 ENHRY and CDR2 SYGVKD come from the germline V gene. The ends lost 7 bases at V and 0 bases at J; junction bases unmatched: 6.

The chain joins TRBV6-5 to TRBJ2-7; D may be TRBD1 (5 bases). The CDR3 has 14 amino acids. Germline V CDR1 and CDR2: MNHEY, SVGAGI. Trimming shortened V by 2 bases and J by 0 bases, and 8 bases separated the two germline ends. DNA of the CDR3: TGTGCCAGCAGTTACCAAGACAGCTCCTACGAGCAGTACTTC. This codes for CASSYQDSSYEQYF.

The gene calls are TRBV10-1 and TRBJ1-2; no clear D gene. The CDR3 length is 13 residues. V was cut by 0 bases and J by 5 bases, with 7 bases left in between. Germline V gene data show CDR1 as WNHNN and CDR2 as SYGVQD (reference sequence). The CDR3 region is CASSESRVYGYTF. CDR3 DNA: TGCGCCAGCAGTGAGTCGCGGGTTTATGGCTACACCTTC.